These 2 T cell receptor beta chains were all obtained from the same sample, sequenced in a study of T cell clonality in common variable immunodeficiency. The study, taken as a whole, reports: Common variable immunodeficiency TCR beta sequences reportedly had fewer deletions and N-nucleotide insertions.

Clones were read by immunoSEQ multiplex PCR, and TCRdb kept only the in-frame ones, dropping some. This repertoire holds about 31,000 clones, and none appear only once. Antigens of these TCRs are unknown. Sequencing input: peripheral blood mononuclear cells. The receptors derive from a human donor with common variable immunodeficiency.

This clone is medium-sized within its sample. The sequence runs out 3 residues before the end of the CDR3; the remainder is reconstructed from the germline J gene. The rearrangement links TRBV14 to TRBJ2-7; possibly TRBD1 or TRBD2 for D (5 bases each). The CDR3 contains 15 residues. V was shortened by 4 bases and J by 5 bases, with 18 bases between the two germline ends. Germline CDR1 SGHDN, CDR2 FVKESK. Here the CDR3 reads CASSPIRGADHEQYF. The part of the CDR3 DNA that was read is TGTGCCAGCAGCCCGATCCGAGGGGCGGATCACGAG.

This clone was observed at least ten times. The read halts 3 residues ahead of the CDR3 end, with the missing end drawn from the germline J gene. This chain links TRBV5-1 with TRBJ2-2, with TRBD1 identical over 10 bases. From germline, CDR1 is SGHRS and CDR2 YFSETQ. J gave up 7 bases and V 7 bases, and 7 bases lay outside the gene matches. This CDR3 contains 14 residues. The sequenced CDR3 bases are TGCGCCAGCCAAAGGGACAGGGGTGGCGGGGAG. Protein sequence: CASQRDRGGGE. The entire CDR3 is CASQRDRGGGELFF.